A selection of T cell receptor beta chains follows, all from one sample in a study of identical twins. Via MiXCR, TCRdb re-called the 5' RACE reads, giving one row per CDR3 protein. The sample has hundreds of thousands of distinct CDR3 sequences; 9.4% are singletons. The sample was memory (CD45RO+) T cells sorted from blood. The receptors were sampled from a woman younger than 30 in good health. The conserved cysteine and the conserved F or W are not part of the CDR3 here. Fields, in order: V gene, J gene, CDR3 length, CDR3 protein.

>TRBV7-2|TRBJ2-5|11
ASSFSSQETQY
>TRBV5-1|TRBJ1-1|10
ASSSPNTEAF
>TRBV7-2|TRBJ1-2|13
ASSLRDRSPYGYT
>TRBV24-1|TRBJ2-5|13
ATSSGQGGLETQY
>TRBV9|TRBJ1-6|11
ASSGTGGSPLH
>TRBV20-1|TRBJ2-1|12
SAPSEYSYNEQF
>TRBV20-1|TRBJ2-7|12
SLKAGQRDYEQY
>TRBV11-3|TRBJ1-1|11
ASSLEKDTEAF
>TRBV29-1|TRBJ2-7|12
SVLTGVQAYEQY
>TRBV1|TRBJ1-1|12
TSSQAKTNTEAF
>TRBV10-3|TRBJ2-7|12
AISELGGTYEQY